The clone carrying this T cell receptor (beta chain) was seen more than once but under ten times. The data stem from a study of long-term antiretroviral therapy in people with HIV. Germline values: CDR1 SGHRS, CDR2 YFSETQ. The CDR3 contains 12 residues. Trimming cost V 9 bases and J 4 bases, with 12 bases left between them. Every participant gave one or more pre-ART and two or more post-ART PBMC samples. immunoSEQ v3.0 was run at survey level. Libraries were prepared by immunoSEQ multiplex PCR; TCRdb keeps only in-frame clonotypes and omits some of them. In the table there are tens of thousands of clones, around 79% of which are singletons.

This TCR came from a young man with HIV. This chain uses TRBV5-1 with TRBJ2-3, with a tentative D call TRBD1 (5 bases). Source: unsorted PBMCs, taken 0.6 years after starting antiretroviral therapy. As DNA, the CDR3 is TGCGCCACAAGCCCAGGGTCAGATACGCAGTATTTT. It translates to CATSPGSDTQYF.